This T cell receptor (beta chain) was captured by sequencing in a study of cytomegalovirus exposure and HLA in healthy donors. Study conclusions and caveats: A later analysis found TCR association rates differed by HLA locus, highest for DRB1 and lowest for HLA-C.

The PCR was carried out with 60 Vbeta primers and 13 Jbeta primers. Clones were read by immunoSEQ multiplex PCR, and TCRdb kept only the in-frame ones, dropping some. The table has fewer than 100,000 clones, about 75% seen once; the top ten hold about 7%. Trimming stripped 7 bases from V and 3 bases from J, with 15 bases between. The germline V gene has CDR1 SGHRS and CDR2 YFSETQ. This CDR3 is 14 amino acids long. About this clone itself: The antigen remains unidentified.

The receptor was derived from a man between 35 and 55 years old in good health and CMV-seropositive. The chain employs TRBV5-1 and TRBJ2-3, with D maybe TRBD1 (6 bases). The source material was PBMCs. The CDR3 nucleotides are TGCGCCAGCGGAATCGGGCAGGGGACAGATACGCAGTATTTT. This sequence encodes CASGIGQGTDTQYF.